This entry concerns a single T cell receptor (beta chain). The target antigen is unknown. This sample was included in a study of OX40 agonist ivuxolimab in advanced cancers. Data came from immunoSEQ multiplex PCR; TCRdb stores just in-frame clones and leaves some out. The sample lists 90,000 or so clones; about 89% were seen once. The germline gives CDR1 MNHNS, CDR2 SASEGT. V was pared by 4 bases and J by 14 bases, with 21 bases between. The CDR3 is 15 residues long. Broader study findings: Doses of 0.1 to 3.0 mg/kg were accompanied by clonal expansion of CD4+ and CD8+ blood T cells by week 6. In CD8+ T cells, expanded clones were on average more numerous than in CD4+.

This chain connects TRBV6-1 to TRBJ1-6, with D maybe TRBD1 (6 bases). The sequence was collected from an adult with an advanced solid tumor such as melanoma, head and neck, liver or kidney cancer. Sample: CD4+ or CD8+ T cells sorted from blood, taken in a trial of the OX40 agonist ivuxolimab. CDR3: CASSGTQGLLGALHF. CDR3 coding DNA: TGTGCCAGCAGTGGGACACAGGGATTATTAGGGGCCCTCCACTTT.